Listed below are T cell receptor beta chains from one sample, sequenced in a study of blood T cells in healthy people across ages. TCRdb re-called the 5' RACE reads with MiXCR, one entry per CDR3 protein. The repertoire holds more than 450,000 distinct CDR3 sequences, with about 25% as singletons. The sample was also linked to a second study, of T cells of mothers and their children.

What was sequenced was blood. These TCRs come from a boy between 2 and 10 years old in good health. Each CDR3 is given with its conserved first and last residue. Fields, in order: D gene, J gene, V gene, clone size, CDR3 protein, CDR3 DNA. The D gene is left open where the match is weak. Expanded clones are given a class, and other clones once, few, many or no size at all.

>NA|TRBJ1-2|TRBV12-3/TRBV12-4|few
CASSLTGGAGYGYTF
TGTGCCAGCAGTTTAACCGGGGGCGCAGGCTATGGCTACACCTTC
>NA|TRBJ2-5|TRBV10-1|NA
CASRGDEGSQYF
TGCGCCAGCAGGGGGGACGAGGGTTCCCAGTACTTC
>NA|TRBJ2-4|TRBV7-8|few
CASSSKRLGSAKNIQYF
TGTGCCAGCAGCTCTAAACGACTAGGATCTGCCAAAAACATTCAGTACTTC
>NA|TRBJ2-2|TRBV29-1|NA
CSGGDRSGELFF
TGCAGCGGGGGAGACAGATCCGGGGAGCTGTTTTTT
>TRBD2|TRBJ2-1|TRBV5-1|NA
CASSAGLVTALFYNEQFF
TGCGCCAGCAGCGCCGGACTAGTGACCGCACTTTTCTACAATGAGCAGTTCTTC
>NA|TRBJ2-5|TRBV7-8|many
CASSIDRQETQYF
TGTGCCAGCAGCATTGACAGACAAGAGACCCAGTACTTC
>NA|TRBJ2-5|TRBV12-3/TRBV12-4|few
CASSLIRLQTQYF
TGTGCCAGCAGTTTAATCCGTTTGCAGACCCAGTACTTC
>TRBD1|TRBJ1-2|TRBV20-1|once
CSAETGGNYGYTF
TGCAGTGCCGAGACAGGGGGCAACTATGGCTACACCTTC
>TRBD1|TRBJ1-2|TRBV7-9|few
CASSPGPGGHNYGYTF
TGTGCCAGCAGCCCCGGCCCAGGGGGACATAACTATGGCTACACCTTC
>NA|TRBJ2-5|TRBV20-1|NA
CSATMQGWETQYF
TGCAGTGCTACGATGCAGGGTTGGGAGACCCAGTACTTC
>NA|TRBJ2-1|TRBV6-2/TRBV6-3|few
CASSYWASGHRVDEQFF
TGTGCCAGCAGTTACTGGGCTAGCGGCCACAGGGTTGATGAGCAGTTCTTC
>NA|TRBJ1-4|TRBV5-1|NA
CANLLDGRSTNEKLFF
TGCGCCAACCTCCTTGATGGACGGTCGACTAATGAAAAACTGTTTTTT
>TRBD2|TRBJ2-3|TRBV5-1|NA
CASSLGLAGGPGVGDTQYF
TGCGCCAGCAGCCTTGGACTAGCGGGAGGTCCGGGGGTCGGGGATACGCAGTATTTT
>NA|TRBJ2-3|TRBV12-3/TRBV12-4|few
CASSLTGVNTDTQYF
TGTGCCAGCAGTTTGACGGGGGTGAACACAGATACGCAGTATTTT
>NA|TRBJ2-5|TRBV20-1|few
CSARVPAGQETQYF
TGCAGTGCTAGAGTTCCAGCGGGCCAAGAGACCCAGTACTTC
>NA|TRBJ2-5|TRBV3-1|few
CASSPGTSETQYF
TGTGCCAGCAGCCCAGGGACTTCAGAGACCCAGTACTTC
>NA|TRBJ2-3|TRBV5-1|NA
CASSPHGGDTQYF
TGCGCCAGCAGCCCCCACGGAGGGGATACGCAGTATTTT
>NA|TRBJ2-2|TRBV7-2|NA
CASSLGGGVTGELFF
TGTGCCAGCAGCTTAGGGGGGGGCGTCACCGGGGAGCTGTTTTTT
>NA|TRBJ2-5|TRBV7-2|few
CASSLGSQRETQYF
TGTGCCAGCAGCTTAGGTTCCCAGCGGGAGACCCAGTACTTC
>TRBD1|TRBJ1-2|TRBV6-1|NA
CASSSDRAFFLRGYTF
TGTGCCAGCAGCTCGGACAGGGCGTTTTTTCTTAGGGGCTACACCTTC
>TRBD1|TRBJ2-3|TRBV7-2|NA
CASSAGTGVVDTQYF
TGTGCCAGCAGCGCCGGGACAGGGGTGGTAGATACGCAGTATTTT
>NA|TRBJ2-4|TRBV21-1|NA
CASSKCPAGKTYKNIQYF
TGTGCCAGCAGCAAATGTCCAGCGGGAAAAACGTACAAAAACATTCAGTACTTC
>NA|TRBJ2-2|TRBV7-9|few
CASTYSGELFF
TGTGCCAGCACCTATTCCGGGGAGCTGTTTTTT
>NA|TRBJ2-7|TRBV30|many
CAWADSDYEQYF
TGTGCCTGGGCGGACAGCGACTACGAGCAGTACTTC
>TRBD2|TRBJ2-5|TRBV20-1|once
CSASGPGTSGRQETQYF
TGCAGTGCTAGCGGCCCCGGGACTAGCGGGAGGCAAGAGACCCAGTACTTC
>TRBD1|TRBJ1-5|TRBV20-1|NA
CSATPGQGGNQPQHF
TGCAGTGCTACCCCTGGACAGGGGGGCAATCAGCCCCAGCATTTT
>NA|TRBJ2-4|TRBV7-2|few
CASSQTDRGIQYF
TGTGCCAGCAGCCAGACAGACAGAGGCATTCAGTACTTC
>TRBD1|TRBJ2-5|TRBV4-2|NA
CASSQDTGGQGRETQYF
TGTGCCAGCAGCCAAGATACTGGGGGACAGGGAAGGGAGACCCAGTACTTC
>NA|TRBJ2-5|TRBV3-1|NA
CASSLQKGRGQETQYF
TGTGCCAGCAGCCTCCAGAAGGGTAGGGGGCAAGAGACCCAGTACTTC
>NA|TRBJ1-5|TRBV20-1|NA
CSAPGNSNQPQHF
TGCAGTGCTCCAGGAAATAGCAATCAGCCCCAGCATTTT
>TRBD1|TRBJ2-7|TRBV3-1|NA
CASSQLDRGYEQYF
TGTGCCAGCAGCCAACTGGACAGGGGCTACGAGCAGTACTTC
>NA|TRBJ2-6|TRBV19|few
CASSPASSGANVLTF
TGTGCCAGTAGTCCCGCAAGCTCTGGGGCCAACGTCCTGACTTTC
>NA|TRBJ2-1|TRBV7-3|few
CASSHPGTLNNEQFF
TGTGCCAGCAGCCACCCCGGGACACTCAACAATGAGCAGTTCTTC
>NA|TRBJ2-3|TRBV12-3/TRBV12-4|NA
CASSLRCTGSTDTQYF
TGTGCCAGCAGTTTACGTTGCACAGGTAGCACAGATACGCAGTATTTT
>NA|TRBJ2-7|TRBV21-1|few
CASSKYTDSSYEQYF
TGTGCCAGCAGCAAATACACAGACAGCTCCTACGAGCAGTACTTC
>NA|TRBJ1-2|TRBV10-3|few
CAITPTMGEGYTF
TGTGCCATCACCCCAACTATGGGAGAAGGCTACACCTTC
>TRBD2|TRBJ2-1|TRBV4-3|NA
CASSQDIAGTSGSYEQFF
TGCGCCAGCAGCCAAGATATTGCCGGGACTAGCGGGAGCTATGAGCAGTTCTTC
>NA|TRBJ2-6|TRBV6-1|NA
CASSERGYSGANVLTF
TGTGCCAGCAGTGAAAGGGGTTACTCTGGGGCCAACGTCCTGACTTTC
>NA|TRBJ2-3|TRBV5-1|NA
CASSSGGTMTDREF
TGCGCCAGCAGCTCGGGTGGAACCATGACCGACCGAGAGTTT
>NA|TRBJ1-5|TRBV24-1|NA
CAAGERAESYSNQPQHF
TGTGCCGCAGGAGAGAGGGCAGAGAGCTATAGCAATCAGCCCCAGCATTTT
>NA|TRBJ1-2|TRBV3-1|NA
CASSQGGLPSYTF
TGTGCCAGCAGCCAAGGGGGCCTACCCAGCTACACCTTC
>TRBD1|TRBJ1-1|TRBV19|few
CASSPGGWTEAFF
TGTGCCTCCTCACCAGGGGGCTGGACTGAAGCTTTCTTT
>TRBD2|TRBJ2-5|TRBV12-3/TRBV12-4|NA
CASRPEGLRGLETQYF
TGTGCCAGCAGACCCGAGGGACTAAGGGGCTTGGAGACCCAGTACTTC
>NA|TRBJ2-6|TRBV14|NA
CASSQLDSGANVLTF
TGTGCCAGCAGCCAGCTCGACTCTGGGGCCAACGTCCTGACTTTC
>TRBD2|TRBJ2-1|TRBV6-2/TRBV6-3|few
CASTAGAEPYNEQFF
TGTGCCAGCACCGCGGGAGCGGAGCCGTACAATGAGCAGTTCTTC
>TRBD2|TRBJ2-2|TRBV7-2|NA
CASTPTSGRNTGELFF
TGTGCCAGCACCCCGACTAGCGGGAGAAACACCGGGGAGCTGTTTTTT